This TCR beta chain was sequenced during a study of cytomegalovirus exposure and HLA in healthy donors. PCR primers comprised 60 Vbeta and 13 Jbeta primers. The data were produced by immunoSEQ multiplex PCR, yet TCRdb's version contains in-frame clones alone and is incomplete. The sample lists 200,000 to 250,000 clones, around 88% seen once, with about 1% in the top ten. In germline, CDR1 is SGHTA, CDR2 FQGNSA. The CDR3 runs to 16 residues. V lost 2 bases and J lost 4, with 15 bases in between. Sequenced input: PBMCs. The receptor was isolated from a young woman in good health and CMV-seronegative. The gene calls are TRBV7-2 and TRBJ2-1; a weak D match, TRBD1 (5 bases). CDR3 region: CASSLLSRVIYNEQFF. As DNA, the CDR3 is TGTGCCAGCAGCTTACTCTCCAGGGTTATTTACAATGAGCAGTTCTTC. The full variable domain, its missing parts supplied by reference TRBV7-2 and TRBJ2-1, is GAGVSQSPSNKVTEKGKDVELRCDPISGHTALYWYRQSLGQGLEFLIYFQGNSAPDKSGLPSDRFSAERTGGSVSTLTIQRTQQEDSAVYLCASSLLSRVIYNEQFFGPGTRLTVL.